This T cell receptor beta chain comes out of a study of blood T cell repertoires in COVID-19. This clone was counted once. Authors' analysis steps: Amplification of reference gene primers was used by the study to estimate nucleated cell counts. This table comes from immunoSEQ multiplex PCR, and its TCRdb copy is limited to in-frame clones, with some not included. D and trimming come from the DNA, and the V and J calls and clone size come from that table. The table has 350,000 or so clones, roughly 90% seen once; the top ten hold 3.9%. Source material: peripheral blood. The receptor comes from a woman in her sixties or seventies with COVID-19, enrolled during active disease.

In DNA form, the CDR3 reads TGTGCCAGCAGCTTTTTACTAGCGGGGGTTAGCGAGCAGTACTTC. Translating gives CASSFLLAGVSEQYF. The rearrangement links TRBV11-2 to TRBJ2-7; TRBD2 matches 11 bases. The junction had 7 bases not matched to a gene; V was cut back by 3 bases and J by 6 bases. This CDR3 comprises 15 residues. Germline V CDR1 and CDR2: SGHAT, FQNNGV.